This paragraph reports one TCR beta chain. This specimen comes from a study of T cells after posttransplantation cyclophosphamide. The assay was immunoSEQ multiplex PCR, and TCRdb's table has in-frame clones only and misses some. Here the sample spans tens of thousands of clones, 85% to 95% being singletons. The sequence came from a woman between 45 and 65 years old in good health and a related stem cell transplant donor. The material sequenced was PBMCs.

CDR3 sequence: CASSAAQDSPGDTQYF. CDR3 coding DNA: TGCGCCAGCAGCGCGGCGCAGGACTCCCCAGGAGATACGCAGTATTTT. This chain connects TRBV5-1 to TRBJ2-3, with D possibly being TRBD2 (5 bases). The CDR3 has 16 amino acids. Germline assignment: CDR1 SGHRS and CDR2 YFSETQ. Trimming cost V 4 bases and J 5 bases, with 20 bases left between them.